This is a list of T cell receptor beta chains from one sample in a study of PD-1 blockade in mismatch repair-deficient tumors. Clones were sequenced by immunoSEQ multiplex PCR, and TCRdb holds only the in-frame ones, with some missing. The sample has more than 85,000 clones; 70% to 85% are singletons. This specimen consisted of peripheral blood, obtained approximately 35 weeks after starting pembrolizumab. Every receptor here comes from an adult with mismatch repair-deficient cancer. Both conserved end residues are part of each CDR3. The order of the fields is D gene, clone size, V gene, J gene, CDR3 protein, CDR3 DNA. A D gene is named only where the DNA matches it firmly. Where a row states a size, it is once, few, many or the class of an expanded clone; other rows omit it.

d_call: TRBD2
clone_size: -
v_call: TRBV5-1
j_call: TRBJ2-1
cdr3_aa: CASSLAGGPGTEQFF
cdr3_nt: TGCGCCAGCAGCTTAGCGGGAGGGCCGGGGACTGAGCAGTTCTTC

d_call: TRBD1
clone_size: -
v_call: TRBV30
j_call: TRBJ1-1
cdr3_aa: CAWPRGGTEAFF
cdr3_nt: TGTGCCTGGCCCAGGGGGGGCACTGAAGCTTTCTTT

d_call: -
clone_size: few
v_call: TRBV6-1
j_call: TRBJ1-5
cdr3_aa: CASGRVSNQPQHF
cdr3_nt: TGTGCCAGCGGACGGGTTAGCAATCAGCCCCAGCATTTT

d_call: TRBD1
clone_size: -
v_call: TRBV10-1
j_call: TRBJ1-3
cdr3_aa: CASNKQGYTIYF
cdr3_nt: TGCGCCAGCAACAAACAGGGGTACACCATATATTTT

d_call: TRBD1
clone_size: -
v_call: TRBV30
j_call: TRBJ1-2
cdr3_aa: CAWSVGTGDGYTF
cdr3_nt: TGTGCCTGGAGTGTTGGGACAGGGGACGGCTACACCTTC

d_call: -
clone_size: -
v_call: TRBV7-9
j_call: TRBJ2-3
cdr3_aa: CASSLSGREYPDTQYF
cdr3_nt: TGTGCCAGCAGCTTATCCGGCCGGGAGTACCCAGATACGCAGTATTTT

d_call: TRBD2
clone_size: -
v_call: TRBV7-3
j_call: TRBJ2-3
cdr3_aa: CASSGGERITDTQYF
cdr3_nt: TGTGCCAGCAGCGGGGGGGAGCGGATCACAGATACGCAGTATTTT

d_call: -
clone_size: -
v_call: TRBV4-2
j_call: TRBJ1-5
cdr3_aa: CASSQEVRQPHQPQHF
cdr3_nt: TGTGCCAGCAGCCAAGAGGTGCGTCAGCCTCATCAGCCCCAGCATTTT

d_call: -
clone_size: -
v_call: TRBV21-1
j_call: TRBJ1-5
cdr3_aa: CASSDPTGGWQPQHF
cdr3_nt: TGTGCCAGCAGCGACCCGACAGGGGGCTGGCAGCCCCAGCATTTT

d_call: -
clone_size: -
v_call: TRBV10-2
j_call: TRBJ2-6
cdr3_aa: CASSEPGTTPGANVLTF
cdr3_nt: TGCGCCAGCAGTGAGCCTGGGACAACTCCTGGGGCCAACGTCCTGACTTTC

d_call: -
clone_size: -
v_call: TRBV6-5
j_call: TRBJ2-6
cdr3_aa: CASSRDSGANVLTF
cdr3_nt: TGTGCCAGCAGCAGGGACTCAGGGGCCAACGTCCTGACTTTC

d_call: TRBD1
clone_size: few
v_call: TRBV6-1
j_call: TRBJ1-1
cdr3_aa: CASSAGGQGARTEAFF
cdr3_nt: TGTGCCAGCAGTGCGGGAGGACAGGGGGCGCGAACTGAAGCTTTCTTT

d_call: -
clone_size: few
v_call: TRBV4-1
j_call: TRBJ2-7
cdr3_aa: CASSQDLYTLRQYF
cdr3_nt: TGCGCCAGCAGCCAAGATCTGTACACCTTGCGGCAGTACTTC

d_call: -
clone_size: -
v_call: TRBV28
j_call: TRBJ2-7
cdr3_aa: CASSTTGSTYEQYF
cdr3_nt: TGTGCCAGCAGTACCACAGGGAGTACCTACGAGCAGTACTTC

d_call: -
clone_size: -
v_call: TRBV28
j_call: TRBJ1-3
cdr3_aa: CASSRAGNTIYF
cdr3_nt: TGTGCCAGCTCCCGGGCCGGAAACACCATATATTTT

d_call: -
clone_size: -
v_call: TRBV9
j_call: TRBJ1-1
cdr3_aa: CASSVADVNTEAFF
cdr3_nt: TGTGCCAGCAGCGTAGCTGATGTCAACACTGAAGCTTTCTTT

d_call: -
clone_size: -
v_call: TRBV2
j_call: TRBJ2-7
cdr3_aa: CASSLGFRQYF
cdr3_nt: TGTGCCAGCAGCTTGGGGTTCCGGCAGTACTTC

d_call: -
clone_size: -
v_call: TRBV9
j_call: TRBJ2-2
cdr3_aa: CASSVAGHVGGELFF
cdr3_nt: TGTGCCAGCAGCGTAGCGGGACACGTCGGCGGGGAGCTGTTTTTT

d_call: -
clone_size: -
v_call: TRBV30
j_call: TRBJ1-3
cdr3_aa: CAWNTGNSGNTIYF
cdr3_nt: TGTGCCTGGAATACAGGAAACTCTGGAAACACCATATATTTT

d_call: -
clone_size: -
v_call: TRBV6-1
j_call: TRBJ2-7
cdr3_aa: CASTKGGGVSYEQYF
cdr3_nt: TGTGCCAGCACAAAGGGAGGCGGGGTCTCCTACGAGCAGTACTTC

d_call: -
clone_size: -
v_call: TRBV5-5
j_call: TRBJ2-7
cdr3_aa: CASSLAVSSLYEQYF
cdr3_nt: TGTGCCAGCAGCTTGGCGGTTTCGAGTCTCTACGAGCAGTACTTC

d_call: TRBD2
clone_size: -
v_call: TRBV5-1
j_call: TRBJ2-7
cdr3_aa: CASSYGRATSGYEQYF
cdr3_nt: TGCGCCAGCAGCTATGGGAGAGCGACTAGCGGGTACGAGCAGTACTTC

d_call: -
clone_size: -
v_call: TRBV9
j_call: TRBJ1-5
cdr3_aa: CASSVDGHSNQPQHF
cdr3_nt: TGTGCCAGCAGCGTAGATGGGCATAGCAATCAGCCCCAGCATTTT

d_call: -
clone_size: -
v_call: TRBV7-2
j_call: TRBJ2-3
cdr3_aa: CASSSHATTPTDTQYF
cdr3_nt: TGTGCCAGCAGCTCACACGCGACGACACCCACAGATACGCAGTATTTT

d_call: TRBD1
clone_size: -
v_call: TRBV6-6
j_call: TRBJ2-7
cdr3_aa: CASSPWTGEDEQYF
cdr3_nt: TGTGCCAGCAGTCCTTGGACAGGGGAAGACGAGCAGTACTTC

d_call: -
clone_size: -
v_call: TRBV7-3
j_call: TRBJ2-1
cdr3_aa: CASSLTAVNNEQFF
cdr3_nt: TGTGCCAGCAGCTTAACAGCGGTTAACAATGAGCAGTTCTTC

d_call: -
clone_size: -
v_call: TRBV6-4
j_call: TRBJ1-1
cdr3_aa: CASSEGPWNTEAFF
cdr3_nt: TGTGCCAGCAGTGAGGGGCCGTGGAACACTGAAGCTTTCTTT

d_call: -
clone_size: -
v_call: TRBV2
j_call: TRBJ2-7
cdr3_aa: CAIPRGADEQYF
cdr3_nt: TGTGCCATCCCACGGGGAGCGGACGAGCAGTACTTC

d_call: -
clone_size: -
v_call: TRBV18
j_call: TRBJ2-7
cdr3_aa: CASSPWPGDSSYEQYF
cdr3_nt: TGTGCCAGCTCACCCTGGCCAGGGGATTCCTCCTACGAGCAGTACTTC

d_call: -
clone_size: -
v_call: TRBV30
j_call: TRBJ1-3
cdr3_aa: CAWSGGARGNTIYF
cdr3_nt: TGTGCCTGGAGTGGTGGGGCGCGTGGAAACACCATATATTTT

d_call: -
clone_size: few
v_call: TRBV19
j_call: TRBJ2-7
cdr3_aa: CASSKGPNPGGEQYF
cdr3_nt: TGTGCCAGTAGCAAGGGACCCAACCCTGGAGGCGAGCAGTACTTC

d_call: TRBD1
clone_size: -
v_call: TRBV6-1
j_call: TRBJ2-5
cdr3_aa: CASSEPGGRETQYF
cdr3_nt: TGTGCCAGCAGTGAGCCAGGGGGCAGAGAGACCCAGTACTTC

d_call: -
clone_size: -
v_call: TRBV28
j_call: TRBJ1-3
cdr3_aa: CASSLMGPGAKGNTIYF
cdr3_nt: TGTGCCAGCAGTTTAATGGGACCAGGGGCTAAAGGAAACACCATATATTTT

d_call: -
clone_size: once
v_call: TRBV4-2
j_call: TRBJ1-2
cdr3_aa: CASSQDSGLSYGYTF
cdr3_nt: TGTGCCAGCAGCCAAGATTCGGGCCTGAGCTATGGCTACACCTTC

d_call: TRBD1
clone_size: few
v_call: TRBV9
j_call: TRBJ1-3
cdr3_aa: CASGQGEISGNTIYF
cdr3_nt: TGTGCCAGTGGACAGGGAGAAATCTCTGGAAACACCATATATTTT

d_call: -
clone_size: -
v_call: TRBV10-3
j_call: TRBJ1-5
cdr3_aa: CAISETSQTNQPQHF
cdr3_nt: TGTGCCATCAGTGAGACCTCCCAAACTAATCAGCCCCAGCATTTT

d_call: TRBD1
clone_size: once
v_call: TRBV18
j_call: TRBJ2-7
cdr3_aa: CASSQRQGAEEQYF
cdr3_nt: TGTGCCAGCTCCCAGAGGCAGGGGGCTGAGGAGCAGTACTTC

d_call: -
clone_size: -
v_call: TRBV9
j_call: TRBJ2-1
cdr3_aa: CASSEEGGPYNEQFF
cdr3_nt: TGTGCCAGCAGTGAGGAGGGAGGCCCCTACAATGAGCAGTTCTTC

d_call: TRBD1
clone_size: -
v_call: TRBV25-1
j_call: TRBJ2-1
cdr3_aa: CASSNDRGAEEQFF
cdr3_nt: TGTGCCAGCAGTAACGACAGGGGAGCCGAGGAGCAGTTCTTC

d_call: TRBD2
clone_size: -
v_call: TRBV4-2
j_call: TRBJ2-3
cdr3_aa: CASSQDGLAGANTQYF
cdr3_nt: TGTGCCAGCAGCCAAGATGGACTAGCGGGAGCAAATACGCAGTATTTT

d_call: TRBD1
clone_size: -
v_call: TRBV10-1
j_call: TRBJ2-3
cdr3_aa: CASSTDRGGTDTQYF
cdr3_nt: TGCGCCAGCAGTACTGACAGGGGTGGCACAGATACGCAGTATTTT

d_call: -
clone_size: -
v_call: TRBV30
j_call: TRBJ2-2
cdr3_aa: CAWTPRGRNTGELFF
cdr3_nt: TGTGCCTGGACTCCCCGGGGGAGGAACACCGGGGAGCTGTTTTTT